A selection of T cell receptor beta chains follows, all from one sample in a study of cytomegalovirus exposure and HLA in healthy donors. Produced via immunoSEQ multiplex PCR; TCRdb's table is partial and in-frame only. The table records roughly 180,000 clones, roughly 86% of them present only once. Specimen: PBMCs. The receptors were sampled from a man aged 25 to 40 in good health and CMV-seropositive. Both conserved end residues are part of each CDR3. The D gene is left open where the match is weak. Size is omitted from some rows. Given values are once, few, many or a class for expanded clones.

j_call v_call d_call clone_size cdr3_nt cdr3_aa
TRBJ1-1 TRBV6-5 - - TGTGCCAGCAGACCCCCGGCCGGGGGCACTGAAGCTTTCTTT CASRPPAGGTEAFF
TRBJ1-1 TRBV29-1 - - TGCAGCGTCCATAGGGGAGGGATGAACACTGAAGCTTTCTTT CSVHRGGMNTEAFF
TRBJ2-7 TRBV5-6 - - TGTGCCAGCAGCCTGGGGACGAGGCGGGAGCAGTACTTC CASSLGTRREQYF
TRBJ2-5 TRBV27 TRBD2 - TGTGCCAGCAGTTCGGGACTAGCGGGAGGGCAAGAGACCCAGTACTTC CASSSGLAGGQETQYF
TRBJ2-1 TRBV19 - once TGTGCCAGTAGGGAAGAGGGACCCTACAATGAGCAGTTCTTC CASREEGPYNEQFF
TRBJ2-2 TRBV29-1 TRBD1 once TGCAGCGTTGAAGATAGGGCAGGGGGCCCCGGGGAGCTGTTTTTT CSVEDRAGGPGELFF
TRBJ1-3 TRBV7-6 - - TGTGCCAGCAGCTTAGGGGTCACTACGCTCTCTGGAAACACCATATATTTT CASSLGVTTLSGNTIYF
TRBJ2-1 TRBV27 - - TGTGCCAGCAGTTTGTCTGGGGACAATGAGCAGTTCTTC CASSLSGDNEQFF
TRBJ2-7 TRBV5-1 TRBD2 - TGCGCCAGCAGCTCCTCCGCCGGACTAGCGGAGGAGCAGTACTTC CASSSSAGLAEEQYF
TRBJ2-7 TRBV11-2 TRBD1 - TGTGCCAGCAGCCCCCTGACAGGGATCGAGCAGTACTTC CASSPLTGIEQYF
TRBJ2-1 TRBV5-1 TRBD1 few TGCGCCAGCAGCCCCCAAGGGACAGACTACAATGAGCAGTTCTTC CASSPQGTDYNEQFF
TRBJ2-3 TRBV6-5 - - TGTGCCAGCAGCCTATCTAGCGTAGTAGATACGCAGTATTTT CASSLSSVVDTQYF
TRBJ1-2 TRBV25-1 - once TGTGCCAGCAGCCGGACAGAGGGAGATGGCTACACCTTC CASSRTEGDGYTF
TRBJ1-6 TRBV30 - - TGTGCCTGGAGTATCAGGGGCACTTATAATTCACCCCTCCACTTT CAWSIRGTYNSPLHF
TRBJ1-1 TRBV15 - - TGTGCCACCAGCATCCGGGGTGGGGAAGCTTTCTTT CATSIRGGEAFF
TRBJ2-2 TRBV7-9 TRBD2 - TGTGCCAGCAGCACAAGCGGGAGGGAGTCCACCGGGGAGCTGTTTTTT CASSTSGRESTGELFF
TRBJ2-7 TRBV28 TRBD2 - TGTGCCAGCACTCCCAGGGGTGGCGGGAGGGACGAGCAGTACTTC CASTPRGGGRDEQYF
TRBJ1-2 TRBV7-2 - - TGTGCCAGCAGCACCGCGAGCTATGGCTACACCTTC CASSTASYGYTF
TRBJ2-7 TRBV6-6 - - TGTGCCAGCAGTTCCCCGAGGGTTCTCTACGAGCAGTACTTC CASSSPRVLYEQYF
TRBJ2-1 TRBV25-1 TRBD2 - TGTGCCAGCAGTGGCGGCCGTACTAGCGGGCACAATGAGCAGTTCTTC CASSGGRTSGHNEQFF
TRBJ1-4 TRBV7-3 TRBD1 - TGTGCCAGCAGTCGACGGACAGGGACGCCAACTAATGAAAAACTGTTTTTT CASSRRTGTPTNEKLFF
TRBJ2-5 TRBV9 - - TGTGCCAGCAGCGTACGTGGGGCAGCGCAAGAGACCCAGTACTTC CASSVRGAAQETQYF
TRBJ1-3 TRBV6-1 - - TGTGCCAGCAGAGTGCCAGGGCTAAGAAACACCATATATTTT CASRVPGLRNTIYF
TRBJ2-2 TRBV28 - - TGTGCCAGCAGTTTATTGGGGAGCACCGGGGAGCTGTTTTTT CASSLLGSTGELFF
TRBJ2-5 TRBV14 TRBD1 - TGTGCCAGCAGCCCGGGACAGGGGTATGAGACCCAGTACTTC CASSPGQGYETQYF
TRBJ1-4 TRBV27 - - TGTGCCAGCGGCCCGACAGCAACTAATGAAAAACTGTTTTTT CASGPTATNEKLFF
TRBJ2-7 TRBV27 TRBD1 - TGTGCCAGCAGACCCACAGGACAGGGGACGAAAACCGAGCAGTACTTC CASRPTGQGTKTEQYF
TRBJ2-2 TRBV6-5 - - TGTGCCAGCGGAGGAAGATCGGGCACCGGGGAGCTGTTTTTT CASGGRSGTGELFF
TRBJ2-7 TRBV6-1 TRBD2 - TGTGCCAGCAGTGAAGAGGCTAGCGGCTCCTACGAGCAGTACTTC CASSEEASGSYEQYF
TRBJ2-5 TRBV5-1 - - TGCGCCAGCAGCCCGGGACAAGAGACCCAGTACTTC CASSPGQETQYF
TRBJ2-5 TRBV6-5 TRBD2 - TGTGCCAGCAGTCCAACTCGACTAGCGGAGACCCAGTACTTC CASSPTRLAETQYF
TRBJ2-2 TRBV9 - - TGTGCCAGCAGCGTAGGCAGGGCCGTCACCGGGGAGCTGTTTTTT CASSVGRAVTGELFF
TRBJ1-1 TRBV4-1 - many TGCGCCAGCAGCCCCGGGGGACTTTTAAGAGGGGCGAACACTGAAGCTTTCTTT CASSPGGLLRGANTEAFF
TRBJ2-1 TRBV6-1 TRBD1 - TGTGCCAGCAGCACCGGTGGGACAGGGATTAAAGAGCAGTTCTTC CASSTGGTGIKEQFF
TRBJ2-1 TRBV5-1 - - TGCGCCAGCAGCTTGATAGCGTTCTACAATGAGCAGTTCTTC CASSLIAFYNEQFF
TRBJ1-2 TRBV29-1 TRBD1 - TGCAGCGTTGATGGGACAGGGGGAAGTGGCTACACCTTC CSVDGTGGSGYTF
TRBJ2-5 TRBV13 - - TGTGCCAGCAGCTTAGGGGGTACCATCTTCCAAGAGACCCAGTACTTC CASSLGGTIFQETQYF
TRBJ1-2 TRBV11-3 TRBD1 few TGTGCCACTTCGGGACAGGGTAGCGGCTACACCTTC CATSGQGSGYTF
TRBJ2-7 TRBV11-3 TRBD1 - TGTGCCAGCTCTCTCCGGGACAGGGTCTCCTACGAGCAGTACTTC CASSLRDRVSYEQYF
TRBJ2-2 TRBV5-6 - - TGTGCCAGCAGCTTGGCCCTGTTCGGGGAGCTGTTTTTT CASSLALFGELFF
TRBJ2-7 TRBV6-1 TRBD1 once TGTGCCAGCAGTGAAAGGGGACCGGGACAGGGGGGCTACGAGCAGTACTTC CASSERGPGQGGYEQYF
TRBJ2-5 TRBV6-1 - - TGTGCCAGCAGTGAAGGTACAGGGAGCCAAGAGACCCAGTACTTC CASSEGTGSQETQYF
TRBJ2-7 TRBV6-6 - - TGTGCCAGCAGTTACTCGGGGACTTTTTCCTACGAGCAGTACTTC CASSYSGTFSYEQYF
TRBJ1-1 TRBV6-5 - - TGTGCCAGCAACGTATACAGGGCCCTGGGGACTGAAGCTTTCTTT CASNVYRALGTEAFF
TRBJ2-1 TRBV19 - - TGTGCCAGCCTTCGACTGGGAGCCTCCTACAATGAGCAGTTCTTC CASLRLGASYNEQFF
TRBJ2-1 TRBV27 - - TGTGCCAGCAGTTTCACGGCCGTTAACGATGAGCAGTTCTTC CASSFTAVNDEQFF
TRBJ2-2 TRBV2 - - TGTGCCAGCAGTGTTTTTGGCAGCAACACCGGGGAGCTGTTTTTT CASSVFGSNTGELFF
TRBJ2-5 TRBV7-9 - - TGTGCCAGCAGCTTAGAGTACACACAGGGTGGGGGAGAGACCCAGTACTTC CASSLEYTQGGGETQYF
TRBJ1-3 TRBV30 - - TGTGCCTGGAGTGGTAGGGGAACCTCTGGAAACACCATATATTTT CAWSGRGTSGNTIYF
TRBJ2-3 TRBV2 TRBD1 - TGTGCCATGACAGGGGAAACGGACACAGATACGCAGTATTTT CAMTGETDTDTQYF
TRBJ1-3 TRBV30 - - TGTGCCTGGGCGGGACGGATCCTCTCTGGAAACACCATATATTTT CAWAGRILSGNTIYF
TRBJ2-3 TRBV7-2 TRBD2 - TGTGCCAGCAGCCCGGTCAGCGGGAGGGCAGATACGCAGTATTTT CASSPVSGRADTQYF
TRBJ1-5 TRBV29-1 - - TGCAGCGCCTCTTTGGGGGGGGGCCCCAATCAGCCCCAGCATTTT CSASLGGGPNQPQHF
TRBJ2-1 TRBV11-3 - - TGTGCCAGCAGCTTAGAGGGCTCCTACAATGAGCAGTTCTTC CASSLEGSYNEQFF
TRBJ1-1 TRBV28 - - TGTGCCAGCATCCGCCCGACATTCCCGAACACTGAAGCTTTCTTT CASIRPTFPNTEAFF
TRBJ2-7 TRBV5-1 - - TGCGCCAGCAGCCCCCCGTTGGACAGTGGAGAGCAGTACTTC CASSPPLDSGEQYF
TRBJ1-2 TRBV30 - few TGTGCCTGGAGCCCCCCCCGTGTTCGAGTCAACTATGGCTACACCTTC CAWSPPRVRVNYGYTF
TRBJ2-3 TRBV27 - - TGTGCCAGCAGTATGCCTTACTCCTATACGCAGTATTTT CASSMPYSYTQYF
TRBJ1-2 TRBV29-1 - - TGCAGCGTTGAAGTTGCCCGCAGGGAATATGGCTACACCTTC CSVEVARREYGYTF
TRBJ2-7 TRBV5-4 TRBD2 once TGTGCCAGCAGCCCCGGGACTAGCGGGTACGAGCAGTACTTC CASSPGTSGYEQYF